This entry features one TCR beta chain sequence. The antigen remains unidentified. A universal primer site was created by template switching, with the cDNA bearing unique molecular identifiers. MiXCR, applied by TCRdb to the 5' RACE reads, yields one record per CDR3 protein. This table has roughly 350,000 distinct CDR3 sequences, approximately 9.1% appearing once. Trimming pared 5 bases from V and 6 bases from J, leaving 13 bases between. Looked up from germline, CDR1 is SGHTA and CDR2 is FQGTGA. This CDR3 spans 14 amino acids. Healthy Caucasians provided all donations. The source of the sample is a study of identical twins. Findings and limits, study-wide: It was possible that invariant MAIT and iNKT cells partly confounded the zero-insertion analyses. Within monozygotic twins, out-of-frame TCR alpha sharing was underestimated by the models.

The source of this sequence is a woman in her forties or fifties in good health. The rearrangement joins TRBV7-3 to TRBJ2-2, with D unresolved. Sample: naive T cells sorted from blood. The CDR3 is CASSPTYGAGELFF. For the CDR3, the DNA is TGTGCCAGCAGCCCGACCTATGGGGCCGGGGAGCTGTTTTTT.